The rows below give T cell receptor beta chains drawn from one sample of a study of blood T cell repertoires in COVID-19. Clones were sequenced by immunoSEQ multiplex PCR, and TCRdb holds only the in-frame ones, with some missing. The data contain a few hundred thousand clones, over 75% of them seen just once; the ten biggest clones take up around 2.1%. Material for sequencing was PBMCs or T cells enriched from blood (not recorded which). These receptors were taken from a man between 25 and 39 years old who had recovered from COVID-19. Both conserved end residues are part of each CDR3. Fields, in order: V gene, clone size, D gene, J gene, CDR3 DNA, CDR3 protein. The D gene is left open where the match is weak. The size field is filled for only some rows; it gives once, few, many or a size class.

V: TRBV5-1; size: -; D: TRBD2; J: TRBJ2-2; DNA: TGCGCCAGCAGCATTACTAGCGGGGGGCCCCCCGGGGAGCTGTTTTTT; CDR3: CASSITSGGPPGELFF
V: TRBV18; size: -; D: TRBD1; J: TRBJ2-1; DNA: TGTGCCAGCTCTACAGGGGCTTTAAATGAGCAGTTCTTC; CDR3: CASSTGALNEQFF
V: TRBV19; size: few; D: -; J: TRBJ1-5; DNA: TGTGCCAGTAGTATTTCGGGACTCAATCAGCCCCAGCATTTT; CDR3: CASSISGLNQPQHF
V: TRBV2; size: -; D: -; J: TRBJ2-5; DNA: TGTGCCAGCAGTGAAGCAAGCGGCCTATCTGCCAGCGTTGGGTCGGGGAGAGAGACCCAGTACTTC; CDR3: CASSEASGLSASVGSGRETQYF
V: TRBV19; size: -; D: TRBD1; J: TRBJ1-4; DNA: TGTGCCAGTAGTATCAGGGGGGATGCACTCTTCAATGAAAAACTGTTTTTT; CDR3: CASSIRGDALFNEKLFF
V: TRBV6-5; size: -; D: -; J: TRBJ1-2; DNA: TGTGCCAGCAGTCCAGGGCACCACTATGGCTACACCTTC; CDR3: CASSPGHHYGYTF
V: TRBV5-6; size: -; D: -; J: TRBJ2-5; DNA: TGTGCCAGCAGCTTCCAGGGGGAGACCCAGTACTTC; CDR3: CASSFQGETQYF
V: TRBV6-5; size: few; D: TRBD1; J: TRBJ2-7; DNA: TGTGCCAGCAGTCCAGGGGGCGTGAACGAGCAGTACTTC; CDR3: CASSPGGVNEQYF
V: TRBV5-1; size: -; D: -; J: TRBJ2-3; DNA: TGCGCCAGCAGCCTACTCACGACAGGAAGCACAGATACGCAGTATTTT; CDR3: CASSLLTTGSTDTQYF
V: TRBV2; size: -; D: TRBD1; J: TRBJ1-1; DNA: TGTGCCAGCAGCGAACAGGGGTTGGACACTGAAGCTTTCTTT; CDR3: CASSEQGLDTEAFF
V: TRBV29-1; size: -; D: -; J: TRBJ2-7; DNA: TGCAGCGTCGATGGGGGGATCCGGGGTAACGAGCAGTACTTC; CDR3: CSVDGGIRGNEQYF
V: TRBV12-3/TRBV12-4; size: -; D: TRBD1; J: TRBJ1-1; DNA: TGTGCCAGCAGTCGACAGGGGGACACTGAAGCTTTCTTT; CDR3: CASSRQGDTEAFF
V: TRBV27; size: -; D: -; J: TRBJ2-2; DNA: TGTGCCAGCAGTTGGACTGTCAACACCGGGGAGCTGTTTTTT; CDR3: CASSWTVNTGELFF
V: TRBV9; size: -; D: TRBD2; J: TRBJ2-3; DNA: TGTGCCAGCAGCGTGGGCGGGCGGGGGGGCTTGGATACGCAGTATTTT; CDR3: CASSVGGRGGLDTQYF
V: TRBV6-4; size: -; D: -; J: TRBJ1-2; DNA: TGTGCCAGCAGTGACGGCATGCACAGATCCCATAACTATGGCTACACCTTC; CDR3: CASSDGMHRSHNYGYTF
V: TRBV6-5; size: -; D: -; J: TRBJ1-1; DNA: TGTGCCAGCAGTTACTGGGAGAACGGAAACACTGAAGCTTTCTTT; CDR3: CASSYWENGNTEAFF